The 26 T cell receptor beta chains below were found in one sample sequenced in a study of Ad26.COV2.S vaccination and SARS-CoV-2 variants. Profiling relied on immunoSEQ multiplex PCR, and the TCRdb table lists in-frame clones only, not all of them. The sample records about 440,000 clones, about 83% being singletons. Treatment: 15 to 20 received Ad26.COV2.S at low or high dose, single or two shots; five or six received placebo; per-sample allocation not given. At day 63 after the first vaccine or placebo injection, samples were drawn. The source material was peripheral blood, sampled in a trial of Ad26.COV2.S vaccine versus placebo. The receptors were gathered from a person aged 18-65 years who received the Ad26.COV2.S COVID-19 vaccine or a placebo.

The gene calls are TRBV13 and TRBJ2-3; 13 nucleotides agree with TRBD2. The CDR3 is 17 amino acids. Germline V lookup: CDR1 PRHDT, CDR2 FYEKMQ (reference sequence). The ends lost 4 bases at V and 4 bases at J; junction bases unmatched: 8. The CDR3 nucleotides read TGTGCCAGCAGCTCGAGTGGACTAGCGGGAGTGTCAGATACGCAGTATTTT. Its translation: CASSSSGLAGVSDTQYF. The whole variable domain, remainder taken from reference TRBV13 and TRBJ2-3, is AAGVIQSPRHLIKEKRETATLKCYPIPRHDTVYWYQQGPGQDPQFLISFYEKMQSDKGSIPDRFSAQQFSDYHSELNMSSLELGDSALYFCASSSSGLAGVSDTQYFGPGTRLTVL.

In its sample, this clone was seen many times. This chain connects TRBV7-2 to TRBJ1-4; 9 bases align to TRBD1. Germline V gene sequence: CDR1 SGHTA, CDR2 FQGNSA. CDR3 length: 16 amino acids. Trimming cost V 5 bases and J 0 bases; bases outside gene matches: 4. The CDR3: CASSPGQGTTNEKLFF. CDR3 DNA sequence: TGTGCCAGCAGCCCCGGACAGGGGACAACTAATGAAAAACTGTTTTTT.

This rearrangement joins TRBV3-1 (or the pseudogene TRBV3-2) to TRBJ2-2, with D tentatively TRBD2 (6 bases). Germline CDR1 LGHDT, CDR2 YNNKEL (reference sequence). Trimming took off 0 bases at V and 0 bases at J, with 14 bases between the two ends. The CDR3 covers 18 residues. CDR3 amino acids: CASSQEVSGVPNTGELFF. CDR3 sequence (DNA): TGTGCCAGCAGCCAAGAAGTTAGCGGAGTACCGAACACCGGGGAGCTGTTTTTT.

This clone was counted once. This sequence joins TRBV9 and TRBJ2-2, with 7 bases fitting TRBD2. In germline, CDR1 is SGDLS, CDR2 YYNGEE. The V segment lost 0 bases and the J segment 5 bases; nucleotides outside the gene matches: 7. CDR3 size: 16 residues. The CDR3 coding sequence is TGTGCCAGCAGCGTAGATCCCGGCGGGAGAACCGGGGAGCTGTTTTTT. This translates into CASSVDPGGRTGELFF. Filled out from reference TRBV9 and TRBJ2-2, the complete variable domain reads DSGVTQTPKHLITATGQRVTLRCSPRSGDLSVYWYQQSLDQGLQFLIQYYNGEERAKGNILERFSAQQFPDLHSELNLSSLELGDSALYFCASSVDPGGRTGELFFGEGSRLTVL.

The J gene is TRBJ2-1, the V gene TRBV6-6; 11 bases are shared with TRBD2. CDR1 and CDR2 (germline): MNHNY, SVGAGI (reference sequence). The trim removed 5 bases at V and 5 bases at J, leaving 5 bases unmatched. The CDR3 runs to 15 residues. The chain's CDR3 is CASSPGTSGDNEQFF. CDR3 DNA: TGTGCCAGCAGTCCGGGGACTAGCGGAGACAATGAGCAGTTCTTC.

This clone came up once. The DNA of the CDR3 is TGTGCCAGCAGATTAACCGGGGCCCTAGGAAAACTGTTTTTT. Its protein product is CASRLTGALGKLFF. V is TRBV28 and J is TRBJ1-4, with TRBD1 as a possible D gene (5 bases). V lost 6 bases, J lost 10 bases, and 18 bases lay in between. The CDR3 totals 14 residues. Germline V gene sequence: CDR1 MDHEN, CDR2 SYDVKM. The variable domain in full, completed from reference TRBV28 and TRBJ1-4, reads DVKVTQSSRYLVKRTGEKVFLECVQDMDHENMFWYRQDPGLGLRLIYFSYDVKMKEKGDIPEGYSVSREKKERFSLILESASTNQTSMYLCASRLTGALGKLFFGSGTQLSVL.

The V and J genes are TRBV19 and TRBJ2-3, with TRBD1 matching over 7 bases. V lost 5 bases to trimming and J lost 2 bases; unmatched junction nucleotides: 7. CDR1 and CDR2 (germline): LNHDA, SQIVND (reference sequence). The CDR3 sequence is 15 residues long. The CDR3 coding sequence is TGTGCCAGTAGTCTAAGGGGACAGTTCACAGATACGCAGTATTTT. Translating gives CASSLRGQFTDTQYF.

V is TRBV25-1 and J is TRBJ1-1, with D unclear. Germline V gene sequence: CDR1 MGHDK, CDR2 SYGVNS. Trimming pared 5 bases from V and 8 bases from J, leaving 15 bases between. This CDR3 contains 13 residues. CDR3 bases: TGTGCCAGCAGTCCACACGGGCGTTACGAAGCTTTCTTT. This gives the protein CASSPHGRYEAFF.

Only a few counts were recorded for this clone. This chain connects TRBV11-2 to TRBJ2-7, with 8 nucleotides matching TRBD1. V dropped 0 bases and J dropped 2; count of bases not matched to a gene: 3. CDR3 length equals 15 residues. The germline V gene has CDR1 SGHAT and CDR2 FQNNGV. CDR3 sequence: CASSLEGQGAYEQYF. The CDR3 DNA reads as TGTGCCAGCAGCTTAGAAGGACAGGGAGCCTACGAGCAGTACTTC.

The chain carries TRBV15 and TRBJ1-1; D perhaps matches TRBD1 (6 bases). The CDR3 has 15 residues. Trimming pared 0 bases from V and 3 bases from J, leaving 11 bases between. The germline CDR1 and CDR2 sequences are LNHNV and YYDKDF (reference sequence). The CDR3 is CATSRDYRADTEAFF. The CDR3 bases are TGTGCCACCAGCAGAGATTACAGGGCTGACACTGAAGCTTTCTTT.

The chain employs TRBV15 and TRBJ1-1; tentative D call: TRBD1 (6 bases). Germline V gives CDR1 LNHNV, CDR2 YYDKDF (reference sequence). This CDR3 contains 16 residues. V was cut by 2 bases and J by 1 base, with 14 bases left in between. CDR3 sequence: CATSRRTGTGNTEAFF. The CDR3 DNA reads as TGTGCCACCAGCAGACGAACAGGGACGGGGAACACTGAAGCTTTCTTT.

This chain joins TRBV19 and TRBJ2-7; the match to TRBD1 covers 7 bases. The CDR3 runs 14 residues. Unmatched junction bases numbered 8, after V lost 6 bases and J lost 3 bases. Germline V gene sequence: CDR1 LNHDA, CDR2 SQIVND (reference sequence). The CDR3 nucleotides are TGTGCCAGTAGCCGCAGGGACAGCGACTACGAGCAGTACTTC. Translating gives CASSRRDSDYEQYF. The complete variable domain, with remaining parts taken from reference TRBV19 and TRBJ2-7, reads DGGITQSPKYLFRKEGQNVTLSCEQNLNHDAMYWYRQDPGQGLRLIYYSQIVNDFQKGDIAEGYSVSREKKESFPLTVTSAQKNPTAFYLCASSRRDSDYEQYFGPGTRLTVT.

The V call is TRBV15, the J call TRBJ1-6; the D is unclear. The V gene's germline CDR1 is LNHNV and CDR2 YYDKDF (reference sequence). CDR3 length: 14 amino acids. V was clipped by 0 bases and J by 14 bases, with 14 bases between them. The CDR3 loop reads CATSRDKASGTLHF. CDR3 in DNA: TGTGCCACCAGCAGAGATAAGGCCTCCGGCACCCTCCACTTT. The full variable domain, its missing parts supplied by reference TRBV15 and TRBJ1-6, is DAMVIQNPRYQVTQFGKPVTLSCSQTLNHNVMYWYQQKSSQAPKLLFHYYDKDFNNEADTPDNFQSRRPNTSFCFLDIRSPGLGDTAMYLCATSRDKASGTLHFGNGTRLTVT.

The V gene is TRBV19, the J gene TRBJ2-2, with D hard to call. CDR1 LNHDA and CDR2 SQIVND come from the germline V gene (reference sequence). The CDR3 is 12 amino acids. V lost 5 bases to trimming and J lost 7 bases, with 8 bases between them. CDR3 DNA: TGTGCCAGTAGTCCCACCTACGGGGAGCTGTTTTTT. Translated: CASSPTYGELFF.

The chain joins TRBV11-2 to TRBJ2-5; D uncertain. From germline, CDR1 is SGHAT and CDR2 FQNNGV. The CDR3 length is 12 residues. Trimming took 5 bases from V and 5 from J, leaving 9 bases between them. CDR3 DNA sequence: TGTGCCAGCAGCCCATGGCGTGAGACCCAGTACTTC. Amino acids: CASSPWRETQYF. The variable domain in full, completed from reference TRBV11-2 and TRBJ2-5, reads EAGVAQSPRYKIIEKRQSVAFWCNPISGHATLYWYQQILGQGPKLLIQFQNNGVVDDSQLPKDRFSAERLKGVDSTLKIQPAKLEDSAVYLCASSPWRETQYFGPGTRLLVL.

The table lists this clone with a few counts. J is TRBJ2-5 and V is TRBV7-2, with 16 bases fitting TRBD2. The CDR3 contains 19 residues. V gave up 2 bases and J gave up 5 bases; unmatched junction bases: 11. CDR1 and CDR2 from the germline V gene are SGHTA and FQGNSA. The CDR3 nucleotides read TGTGCCAGCAGCTTACCGGGACTAGCGGGAGGGCCAGGGCATGAGACCCAGTACTTC. It specifies CASSLPGLAGGPGHETQYF.

This clone was seen once. Other nucleotide sequences in the sample specify the same CDR3. The chain recombines TRBV3-1 (or the pseudogene TRBV3-2) with TRBJ2-7, with 7 bases matching TRBD2. The germline gives CDR1 LGHDT, CDR2 YNNKEL (reference sequence). After removal of 1 base from V and 4 bases from J, the junction contained 1 base not matched to a gene. The CDR3 has 13 residues. CDR3 bases: TGTGCCAGCAGCCAAGGGACTAGTTACGAGCAGTACTTC. This codes for CASSQGTSYEQYF.

The gene calls are TRBV9 and TRBJ2-4; D possibly uses TRBD1 or TRBD2 (6 bases each). V was pared by 1 base and J by 1 base, with 9 bases between. Germline V gene sequence: CDR1 SGDLS, CDR2 YYNGEE. The CDR3 has 15 amino acids. The CDR3 loop reads CASSVRGRAKNIQYF. The CDR3 DNA reads as TGTGCCAGCAGCGTAAGGGGGAGGGCCAAAAACATTCAGTACTTC.

The CDR3 DNA sequence: TGTGCCTGGAGCCGACCCCGGGGGAAGAACACTGAAGCTTTCTTT. Its protein is CAWSRPRGKNTEAFF. The gene calls are TRBV30 and TRBJ1-1, with D possibly matching TRBD1 (5 bases). The CDR3 is made up of 15 amino acids. V was pared by 3 bases and J by 1 base, with 15 bases between. CDR1 and CDR2 (germline): GTSNPN, SVGIG (reference sequence). Full variable domain (outside the CDR3, taken from reference TRBV30 and TRBJ1-1): SQTIHQWPATLVQPVGSPLSLECTVEGTSNPNLYWYRQAAGRGLQLLFYSVGIGQISSEVPQNLSASRPQDRQFILSSKKLLLSDSGFYLCAWSRPRGKNTEAFFGQGTRLTVV.

V gene TRBV6-2 or TRBV6-3 combines with J gene TRBJ1-1; 9 bases are shared with TRBD1. This CDR3 region has 18 residues. V lost 2 bases to trimming and J lost 1 base; unmatched junction nucleotides: 11. In germline, CDR1 is MNHEY, CDR2 SVGEGT. The CDR3: CASSYPSGTGSWNTEAFF. Here the CDR3 DNA reads TGTGCCAGCAGTTACCCATCCGGGACAGGGTCGTGGAACACTGAAGCTTTCTTT.

The J gene is TRBJ2-3, the V gene TRBV10-3; 10 nucleotides align to TRBD1. Trimming at V came to 6 bases and at J to 1 base, leaving 1 base not matched to a gene. CDR3 length: 14 residues. Germline V CDR1 and CDR2: ENHRY, SYGVKD. The CDR3 DNA reads as TGTGCCATCAGCGACAGGGGGCGCACAGATACGCAGTATTTT. Amino acids: CAISDRGRTDTQYF.

The chain's CDR3 is CASSYSIPTYEQYF. CDR3 sequence (DNA): TGTGCCAGCAGTTACTCGATCCCGACCTACGAGCAGTACTTC. J is TRBJ2-7 and V is TRBV6-2 or TRBV6-3; D remains unclear. The germline V gene has CDR1 MNHEY and CDR2 SVGEGT. This CDR3 is 14 amino acids long. V shed 0 bases and J shed 2 bases, with 8 bases lying between them.

The chain employs TRBV9 and TRBJ1-1; D not certain. CDR3 length: 15 residues. The V end lost 3 bases, the J end lost 4 bases, and 16 bases lay between the germline ends. CDR1 is SGDLS, CDR2 YYNGEE, per germline. The CDR3 nucleotides read TGTGCCAGCAGCGAACTGACATATCCGGGCACTGAAGCTTTCTTT. It is translated as CASSELTYPGTEAFF.

The chain carries TRBV10-2 and TRBJ1-4; D remains unclear. The ends were cut back, 0 bases at V and 0 bases at J, with 14 bases in the middle. CDR1 WSHSY and CDR2 SAAADI come from the germline V gene. This CDR3 contains 18 residues. The CDR3 DNA reads TGCGCCAGCAGTGAGTCGCTCGGCAGCTTTGCAACTAATGAAAAACTGTTTTTT. Its protein product is CASSESLGSFATNEKLFF.

This clone is a singleton in its sample. The chain uses TRBV19 and TRBJ2-5; D is unresolved. Trimming cost V 2 bases and J 5 bases, with 6 bases left between them. The CDR3 covers 12 residues. Germline assignment: CDR1 LNHDA and CDR2 SQIVND (reference sequence). In nucleotides, the CDR3 is TGTGCCAGTAGTATACTAGGCGAGACCCAGTACTTC. Protein product: CASSILGETQYF.

In the case of this clone: Other DNA sequences from this sample encode an identical CDR3 as well. The genes are TRBV28 and TRBJ2-7; maybe TRBD2 (5 bases). This CDR3 has 12 amino acids. The ends were cut back, 4 bases at V and 4 bases at J, with 8 bases in the middle. Germline V gene lookup returns CDR1 MDHEN and CDR2 SYDVKM. The CDR3 sequence is CASSSGGYEQYF. The CDR3, as DNA: TGTGCCAGCAGTTCTGGAGGATACGAGCAGTACTTC.